This TCR beta chain came from a study of T cell repertoires and HLA-DP antigens. For the study at large: Pre-culture CD4+ samples used roughly 1,300 ng DNA versus around 200 ng for CD137+CD4+ sorts.

Points on this clone: Its antigen is currently unknown.

J lost 4 bases, V lost 6 bases, and 15 bases had no gene match. The CDR3 sequence is 17 residues long. Germline CDR1 and CDR2: SNHLY and FYNNEI. Untouched CD4+ T cells were isolated by negative selection, averaging approximately 98% purity. Study-level points and caveats: Previously undetected clones averaged 36.3% and 50.6% against the two alleles respectively.

Primers targeted 54 TRBV and 13 TRBJ segments. Sequenced by immunoSEQ multiplex PCR; TCRdb stores in-frame clones only, minus some. The sample has around 110,000 clones, roughly 92% seen once; the top ten hold 0.25% to 0.3%. The sequence was obtained from a woman aged 18-30 years in good health and CMV-seronegative. Sequencing was done on a sample of CD4+ T cells from PBMCs. The V call is TRBV2, the J call TRBJ2-3; 8 nucleotides line up with TRBD1. The CDR3 DNA reads TGTGCCAGCAGGCAAGGGGGGACAGGCTTAGGGGCAGATACGCAGTATTTT. Its translation: CASRQGGTGLGADTQYF.